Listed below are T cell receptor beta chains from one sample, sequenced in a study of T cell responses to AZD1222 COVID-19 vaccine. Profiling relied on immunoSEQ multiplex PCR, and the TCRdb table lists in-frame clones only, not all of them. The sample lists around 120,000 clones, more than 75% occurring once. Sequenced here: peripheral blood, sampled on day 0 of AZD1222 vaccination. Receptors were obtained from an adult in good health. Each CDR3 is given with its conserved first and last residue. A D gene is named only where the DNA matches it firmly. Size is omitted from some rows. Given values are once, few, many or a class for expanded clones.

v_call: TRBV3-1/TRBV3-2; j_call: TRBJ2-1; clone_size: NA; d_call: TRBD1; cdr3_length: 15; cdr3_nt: TGTGCCAGCACTCCCCAGGGGGCCATATACAATGAGCAGTTCTTC; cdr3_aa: CASTPQGAIYNEQFF
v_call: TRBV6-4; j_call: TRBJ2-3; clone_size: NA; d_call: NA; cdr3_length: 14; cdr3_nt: TGTGCCAGCAGCCTCGATCAATTCACAGATACGCAGTATTTT; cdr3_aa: CASSLDQFTDTQYF
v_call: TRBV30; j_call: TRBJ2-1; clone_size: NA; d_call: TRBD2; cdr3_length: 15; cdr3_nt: TGTGCCTGGAGTGTAGCGGGACTAGCTAGGAATGAGCAGTTCTTC; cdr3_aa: CAWSVAGLARNEQFF
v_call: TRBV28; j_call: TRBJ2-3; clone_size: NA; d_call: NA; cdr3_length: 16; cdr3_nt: TGTGCCAGCACCCCACCTGCGTTTTCTAGCACAGATACGCAGTATTTT; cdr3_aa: CASTPPAFSSTDTQYF
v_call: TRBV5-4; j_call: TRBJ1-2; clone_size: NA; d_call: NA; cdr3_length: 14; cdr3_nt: TGTGCCAGCAGCCGGGACACTGGAGGGTATGGCTACACCTTC; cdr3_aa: CASSRDTGGYGYTF
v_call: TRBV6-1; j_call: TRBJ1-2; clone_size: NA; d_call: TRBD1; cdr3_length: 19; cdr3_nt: TGTGCCAGCAGTGAAAGGGGGTCCAGACAGGGCGAAGCTAACTATGGCTACACCTTC; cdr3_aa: CASSERGSRQGEANYGYTF
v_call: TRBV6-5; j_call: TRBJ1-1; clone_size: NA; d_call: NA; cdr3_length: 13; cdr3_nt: TGTGCCAGCAGGGACTCTGGGAACACTGAAGCTTTCTTT; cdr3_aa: CASRDSGNTEAFF
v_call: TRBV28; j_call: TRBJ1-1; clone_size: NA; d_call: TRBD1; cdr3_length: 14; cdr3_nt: TGTGCCAGCAGGCAGACAGGGGGGGGGACTGAAGCTTTCTTT; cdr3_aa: CASRQTGGGTEAFF
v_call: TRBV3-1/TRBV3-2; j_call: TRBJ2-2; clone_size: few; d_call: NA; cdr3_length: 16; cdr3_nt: TGTGCCAGCAGTCTTTTTCCGGGGACGAACACCGGGGAGCTGTTTTTT; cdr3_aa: CASSLFPGTNTGELFF
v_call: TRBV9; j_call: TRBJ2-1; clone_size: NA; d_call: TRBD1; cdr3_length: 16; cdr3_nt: TGTGCCAGCAGCGTGGTAGTGGGACAGGGACGGAATGAGCAGTTCTTC; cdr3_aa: CASSVVVGQGRNEQFF
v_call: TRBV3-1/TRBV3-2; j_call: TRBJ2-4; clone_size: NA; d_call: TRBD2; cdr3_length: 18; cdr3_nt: TGTGCCAGCAGCCAAGCTAGCGGGGGCGGCCTAGCCAAAAACATTCAGTACTTC; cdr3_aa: CASSQASGGGLAKNIQYF
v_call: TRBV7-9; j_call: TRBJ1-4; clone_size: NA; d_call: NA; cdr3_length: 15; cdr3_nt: TGTGCCAGCAGCCCGACTGGACAGACTAATGAAAAACTGTTTTTT; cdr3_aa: CASSPTGQTNEKLFF
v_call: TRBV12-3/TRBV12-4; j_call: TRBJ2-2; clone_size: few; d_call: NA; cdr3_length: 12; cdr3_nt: TGTGCCAGCAGTCCGAGACTTCAGGAGCTGTTTTTT; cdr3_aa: CASSPRLQELFF
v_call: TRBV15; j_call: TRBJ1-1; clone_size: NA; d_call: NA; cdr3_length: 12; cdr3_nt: TGTGCCACCAGCAGAGAGTTCACTGAAGCTTTCTTT; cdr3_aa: CATSREFTEAFF
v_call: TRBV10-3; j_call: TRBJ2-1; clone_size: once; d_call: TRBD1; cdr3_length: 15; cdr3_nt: TGTGCCATCAGTACAGGACAGGCCCCCTACAATGAGCAGTTCTTC; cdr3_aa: CAISTGQAPYNEQFF
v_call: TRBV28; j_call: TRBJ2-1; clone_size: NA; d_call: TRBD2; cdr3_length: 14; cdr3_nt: TGTGCCAGCCATACCAGCGGGAGGGCCCAAGGGCAGTTCTTC; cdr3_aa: CASHTSGRAQGQFF
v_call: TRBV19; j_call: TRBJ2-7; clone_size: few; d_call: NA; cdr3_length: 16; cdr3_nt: TGTGCCAGTAGTCTCCCAGTGGGGTTCGTCCCCTACGAGCAGTACTTC; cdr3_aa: CASSLPVGFVPYEQYF
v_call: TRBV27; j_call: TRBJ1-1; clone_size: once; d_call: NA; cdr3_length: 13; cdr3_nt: TGTGCCAGCAGTTCACTGAGTCGGACTGAAGCTTTCTTT; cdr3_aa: CASSSLSRTEAFF
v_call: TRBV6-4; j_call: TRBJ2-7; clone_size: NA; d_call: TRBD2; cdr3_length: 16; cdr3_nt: TGTGCCAGCAGCCGGGATAGGCTAGCGGGGGCCTACGAGCAGTACTTC; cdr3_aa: CASSRDRLAGAYEQYF
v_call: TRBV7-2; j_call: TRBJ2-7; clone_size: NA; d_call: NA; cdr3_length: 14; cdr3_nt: TGTGCCAGCAGCCGTGGTGGGAGCTCCTACGAGCAGTACTTC; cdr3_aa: CASSRGGSSYEQYF
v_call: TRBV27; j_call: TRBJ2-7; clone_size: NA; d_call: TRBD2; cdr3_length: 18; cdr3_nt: TGTGCCAGCAGTACCCCGGGACTAGCGGGAAGAAGGGCCTACGAGCAGTACTTC; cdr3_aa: CASSTPGLAGRRAYEQYF
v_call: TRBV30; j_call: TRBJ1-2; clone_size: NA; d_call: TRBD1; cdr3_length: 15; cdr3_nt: TGTGCCTGGAGTAGGAGAGGGACAGATTACTATGGCTACACCTTC; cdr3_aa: CAWSRRGTDYYGYTF
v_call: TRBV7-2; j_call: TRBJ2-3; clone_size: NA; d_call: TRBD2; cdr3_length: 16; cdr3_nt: TGTGCCAGCAGCGCGACTAGCGGGGCCAACACAGATACGCAGTATTTT; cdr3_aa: CASSATSGANTDTQYF
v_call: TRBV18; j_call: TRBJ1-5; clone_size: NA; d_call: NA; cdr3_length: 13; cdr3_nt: TGTGCCAGCTCTCCCCCCCTAGGGCAGCCCCAGCATTTT; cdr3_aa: CASSPPLGQPQHF
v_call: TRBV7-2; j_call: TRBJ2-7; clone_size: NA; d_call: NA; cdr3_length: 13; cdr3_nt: TGTGCCAGCAGACGGGGACTCACCTACGAGCAGTACTTC; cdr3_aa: CASRRGLTYEQYF
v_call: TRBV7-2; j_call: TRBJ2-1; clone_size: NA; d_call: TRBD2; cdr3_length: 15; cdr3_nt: TGTGCCAGCAGCTTAGGTCTAGCGGGCTACAATGAGCAGTTCTTC; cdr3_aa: CASSLGLAGYNEQFF
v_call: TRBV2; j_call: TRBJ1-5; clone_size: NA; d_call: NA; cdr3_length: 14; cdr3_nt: TGTGCCAGCAGTGATAGGGACAGCAATCAGCCCCAGCATTTT; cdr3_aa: CASSDRDSNQPQHF
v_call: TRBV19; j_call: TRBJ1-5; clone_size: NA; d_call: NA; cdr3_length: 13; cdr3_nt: TGTGCCAGTAGTGCCCAGGGTGGGCAGCCCCAGCATTTT; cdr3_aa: CASSAQGGQPQHF
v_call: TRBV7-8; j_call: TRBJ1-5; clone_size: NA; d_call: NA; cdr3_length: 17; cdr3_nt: TGTGCCAGCAGCTTAGGGCCCACGGGGGCCGGCAATCAGCCCCAGCATTTT; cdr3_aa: CASSLGPTGAGNQPQHF